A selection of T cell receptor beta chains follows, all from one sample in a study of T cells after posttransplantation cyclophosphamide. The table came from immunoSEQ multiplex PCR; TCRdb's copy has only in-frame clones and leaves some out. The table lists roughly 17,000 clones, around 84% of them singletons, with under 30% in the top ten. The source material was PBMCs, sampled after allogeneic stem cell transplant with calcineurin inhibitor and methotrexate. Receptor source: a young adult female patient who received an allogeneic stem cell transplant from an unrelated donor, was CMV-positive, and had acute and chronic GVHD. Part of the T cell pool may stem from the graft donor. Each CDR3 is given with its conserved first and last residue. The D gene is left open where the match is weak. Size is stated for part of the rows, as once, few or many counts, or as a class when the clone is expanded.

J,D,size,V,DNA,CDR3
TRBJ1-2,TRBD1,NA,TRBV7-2,TGTGCCAGCAGTTATACAGGGGGCGCCGTCTATGGCTACACCTTC,CASSYTGGAVYGYTF
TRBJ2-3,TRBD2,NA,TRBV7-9,TGTGCCAGCAGCTTAGTACCTAGCGGGTACACAGATACGCAGTATTTT,CASSLVPSGYTDTQYF
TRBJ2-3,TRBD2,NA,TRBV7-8,TGTGCCAGCAGCTTAGGGCTAGCGGGAGGGTCGGGAGATACGCAGTATTTT,CASSLGLAGGSGDTQYF
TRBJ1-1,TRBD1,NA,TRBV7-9,TGTGCCAGCAGCGCCCGGGACAGCCCCATGAACACTGAAGCTTTCTTT,CASSARDSPMNTEAFF
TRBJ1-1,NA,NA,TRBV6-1,TGTGCCAGCAGTGAGAATTTTCGGTGGGGGCTCAGGGCTGAAGCTTTCTTT,CASSENFRWGLRAEAFF
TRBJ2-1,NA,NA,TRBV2,TGTGCCAGCAGTCCGCCGGGACTCTCCTACAATGAGCAGTTCTTC,CASSPPGLSYNEQFF
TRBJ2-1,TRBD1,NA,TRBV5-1,TGCGCCAGCAGCGAGGTGACAGGGGGTGGTGAGCAGTTCTTC,CASSEVTGGGEQFF
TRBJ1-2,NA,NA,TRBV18,TGTGCCAGCTCATATGGAGCGGATGGCTACACCTTC,CASSYGADGYTF
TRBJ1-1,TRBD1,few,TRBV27,TGTGCCAGCAGTTTACAGGGCAGGGGGCTTGCTTTCTTT,CASSLQGRGLAFF
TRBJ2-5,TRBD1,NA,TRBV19,TGTGCCAGTAGTAGGTACCGACAGGGGGCGGGCGAGACCCAGTACTTC,CASSRYRQGAGETQYF
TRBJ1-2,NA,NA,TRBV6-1,TGTGCCAGCAGTGAAGCTGATTACCGGGACATCACCTTTTATGGCTACACCTTC,CASSEADYRDITFYGYTF
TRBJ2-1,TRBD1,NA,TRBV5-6,TGTGCCAGCAGCTTGGGGGGGACAGGAGTTTACAATGAGCAGTTCTTC,CASSLGGTGVYNEQFF
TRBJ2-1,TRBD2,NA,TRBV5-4,TGTGCCAGCAGCTTGGGGACTAGGAACAATGAGCAGTTCTTC,CASSLGTRNNEQFF
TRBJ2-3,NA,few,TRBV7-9,TGTGCCAGCAGCTCTAGGGGCCCAGATACGCAGTATTTT,CASSSRGPDTQYF
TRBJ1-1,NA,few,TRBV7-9,TGTGCCAGCAGACGACTTTCTGAAGCTTTCTTT,CASRRLSEAFF
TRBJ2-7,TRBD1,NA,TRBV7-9,TGTGCCAGCAGCTTAAGGACAGGGGGCGGAGAGCAGTACTTC,CASSLRTGGGEQYF
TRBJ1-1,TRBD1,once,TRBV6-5,TGTGCCAGACCAGCGGACAGGGCTTTGACTGAAGCTTTCTTT,CARPADRALTEAFF
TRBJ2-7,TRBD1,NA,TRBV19,TGTGCCAGTAGTATCGGACAGGGCGATTACGAGCAGTACTTC,CASSIGQGDYEQYF
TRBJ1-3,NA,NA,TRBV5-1,TGCGCCAGCAGCTTGGGGTGGCGGAGAGACACCATATATTTT,CASSLGWRRDTIYF
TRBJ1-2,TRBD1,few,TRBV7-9,TGTGCCAGCAGCCCTTTCGGGACAGGGGGTAAAGGCTATGGCTACACCTTC,CASSPFGTGGKGYGYTF
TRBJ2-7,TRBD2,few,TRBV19,TGTGCCAGTTCCCCGGGACTAGGGCCCTACGAGCAGTACTTC,CASSPGLGPYEQYF
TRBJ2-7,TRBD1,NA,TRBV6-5,TGTGCCAGCAGGGGGACAGACTACGAGCAGTACTTC,CASRGTDYEQYF
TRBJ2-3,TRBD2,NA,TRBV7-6,TGTGCCAGCAGCCTCGAGCGGGAGGGGGATACGCAGTATTTT,CASSLEREGDTQYF
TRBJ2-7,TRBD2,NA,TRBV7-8,TGTGCCAGCAGCTTTAAGTCGGGAGGTGTGTACGAGCAGTACTTC,CASSFKSGGVYEQYF
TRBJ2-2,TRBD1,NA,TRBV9,TGTGCCAGCAGCGTAGACACCCCCGGGGCACCGGGACAGGGGTTCACCGGGGAGCTGTTTTTT,CASSVDTPGAPGQGFTGELFF
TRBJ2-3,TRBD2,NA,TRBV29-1,TGCAGCGTTGAAGGGACTAGCGGAGGCACAGATACGCAGTATTTT,CSVEGTSGGTDTQYF
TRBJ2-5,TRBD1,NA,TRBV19,TGTGCCAGTAGTCAGGGGGCAGGACAAGAGACCCAGTACTTC,CASSQGAGQETQYF
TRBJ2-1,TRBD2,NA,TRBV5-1,TGCGCCAGCAGCTTAGCGGGAGTAGCTTACAATGAGCAGTTCTTC,CASSLAGVAYNEQFF
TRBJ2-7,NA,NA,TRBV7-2,TGTGCCAGCAGCCTAGCTGCGGTTTTCTACGAGCAGTACTTC,CASSLAAVFYEQYF
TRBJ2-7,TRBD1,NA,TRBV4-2,TGTGCCAGCAGCCAAGAAAGGACAGGGAGGCCCTACGAGCAGTACTTC,CASSQERTGRPYEQYF
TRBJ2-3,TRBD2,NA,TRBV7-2,TGTGCCAGCAGCTTAGTTAGCGGGAGATCAGATACGCAGTATTTT,CASSLVSGRSDTQYF
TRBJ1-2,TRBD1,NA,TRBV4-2,TGTGCCAGCAGCCAGACAGGGGGCGTATATGGCTACACCTTC,CASSQTGGVYGYTF
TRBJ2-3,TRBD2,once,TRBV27,TGTGCCAGCAGTCCTAGGACTAGCGGGACCCGCACAGATACGCAGTATTTT,CASSPRTSGTRTDTQYF
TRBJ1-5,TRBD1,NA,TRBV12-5,TGTGCTAGTGGCCCCGGACAGGGGTCGTATAGCAATCAGCCCCAGCATTTT,CASGPGQGSYSNQPQHF
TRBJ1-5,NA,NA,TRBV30,TGTGCCTGGGGTCCGACTGGGAATCAGCCCCAGCATTTT,CAWGPTGNQPQHF
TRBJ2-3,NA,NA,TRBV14,TGTGCCAGCAATAGGGAAATCAGGGGTACGCAGTATTTT,CASNREIRGTQYF
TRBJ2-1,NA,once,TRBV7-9,TGTGCCAGCAGCCCTCGGGACGGAGTCAGGAGGGGAAATGAGCAGTTCTTC,CASSPRDGVRRGNEQFF
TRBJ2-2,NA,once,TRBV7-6,TGTGCCAGCAGCTCGACTAGTGGGGCTACCGGGGAGCTGTTTTTT,CASSSTSGATGELFF
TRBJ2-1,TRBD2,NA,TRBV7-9,TGTGCCAGCAGCTTTTCATCGGGACTAGCGGGAGCGGGTAATGAGCAGTTCTTC,CASSFSSGLAGAGNEQFF
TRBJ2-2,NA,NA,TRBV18,TGTGCCAGCTCAAAGTCAGGGAACACCGGGGAGCTGTTTTTT,CASSKSGNTGELFF
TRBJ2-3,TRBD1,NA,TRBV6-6,TGTGCCAGCACCAAGGGGACAGGCTTCACAGATACGCAGTATTTT,CASTKGTGFTDTQYF
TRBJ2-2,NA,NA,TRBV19,TGTGCCAGTAGGGGTGGGAGGACCACCGGGGAGCTGTTTTTT,CASRGGRTTGELFF
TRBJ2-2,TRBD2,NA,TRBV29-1,TGCAGCGTGCCCCTAGCGGGAGGTAACACCGGGGAGCTGTTTTTT,CSVPLAGGNTGELFF
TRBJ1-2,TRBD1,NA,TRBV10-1,TGCGCCAGCAGTGGACCGGGACAGGGGGACTATGGCTACACCTTC,CASSGPGQGDYGYTF
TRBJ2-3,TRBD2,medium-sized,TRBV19,TGTGCCAGTCGAGACGGGGGGAGTTTCACAGATACGCAGTATTTT,CASRDGGSFTDTQYF
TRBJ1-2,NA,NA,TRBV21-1,TGTGCCAGCAGCCTCCTGAAGGCAGGGGGCTGTGGCTACACCTTC,CASSLLKAGGCGYTF
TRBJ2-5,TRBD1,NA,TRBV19,TGTGCCAGTAGTACCCGGACAGGGTGGGGTAAAGAGACCCAGTACTTC,CASSTRTGWGKETQYF
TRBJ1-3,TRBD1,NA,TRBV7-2,TGTGCCAGCAGCTTAGCCTCTGGAGGGACAGTGGGAAACACCATATATTTT,CASSLASGGTVGNTIYF
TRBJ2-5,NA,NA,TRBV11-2,TGTGCCAGCAGCCTTATCCGAAACTTAGAGACCCAGTACTTC,CASSLIRNLETQYF
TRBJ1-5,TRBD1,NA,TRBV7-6,TGTGCCAGCAGCCAAGGACAGGGGGCTCACCAGCCCCAGCATTTT,CASSQGQGAHQPQHF
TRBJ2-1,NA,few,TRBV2,TGTGCCAGCAGTGCGGGGGGCTTTGAGCAGTTCTTC,CASSAGGFEQFF
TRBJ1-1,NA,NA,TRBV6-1,TGTGCCAGTAGGCTGGCCGCCGGGGCTTTCTTT,CASRLAAGAFF
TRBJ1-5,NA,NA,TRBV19,TGTGCCAGTAGTTTCGGGACAACGTATAGCAATCAGCCCCAGCATTTT,CASSFGTTYSNQPQHF
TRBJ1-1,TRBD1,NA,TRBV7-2,TGTGCCAGCAGCGGTCGGGACAGAGGGCAGTTTGAAGCTTTCTTT,CASSGRDRGQFEAFF
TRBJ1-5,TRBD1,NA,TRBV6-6,TGTGCCACTTCGACAGGGGACAATCAGCCCCAGCATTTT,CATSTGDNQPQHF
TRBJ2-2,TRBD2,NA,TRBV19,TGTGCCAGTAGTGCTAGCGGGCTTGCGAACACCGGGGAGCTGTTTTTT,CASSASGLANTGELFF
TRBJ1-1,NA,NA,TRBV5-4,TGTGCCAGCAGCTCACGGACAGCTAGGTCGGCTGAAGCTTTCTTT,CASSSRTARSAEAFF
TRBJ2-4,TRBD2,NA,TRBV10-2,TGCGCCAGCAGTGAAGCCCTTCTAGCGGGAGCTGGGGACATTCAGTACTTC,CASSEALLAGAGDIQYF
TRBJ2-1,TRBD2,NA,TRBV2,TGTGCCAGCACCTTGCAACCACTAGCGGTGAGGCGCAATGAGCAGTTCTTC,CASTLQPLAVRRNEQFF
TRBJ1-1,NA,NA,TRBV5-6,TGTGCCAGCAGCTTGGCCGGGAAGAGGAACACTGAAGCTTTCTTT,CASSLAGKRNTEAFF